Given below is one T cell receptor (beta chain) in context. Its specificity is unknown. Multiplex touch-down PCR with TRB-A/B primers amplified rearranged V-D-J TRB sequences. TCRdb re-called the multiplex PCR reads with MiXCR, one entry per CDR3 protein. The repertoire holds about 13,000 distinct CDR3 sequences, with around 23% as singletons. Trimming stripped 2 bases from V and 7 bases from J, with 6 bases between. The CDR3 spans 12 residues. Germline V gene data show CDR1 as MGHDK and CDR2 as SYGVNS. The source of the sample is a study of T cell repertoires in aging, cancer and after chemotherapy. Study information: Clear clonal overlap appeared across healthy donor samples taken over several months to years. Approximately 8 million TCR reads were in the whole dataset. Study findings and constraints: Age-matched healthy donors had significantly more diverse, less clonal blood TCR repertoires than untreated cancer patients.

TCR beta rearrangements were amplified from peripheral blood genomic DNA. The chain has TRBV25-1 and TRBJ1-3, with D possibly matching TRBD1 (5 bases). Sequencing was performed on blood. The receptor was derived from a human donor in good health. CDR3 amino acids: CASSEQGNTIYF. CDR3 bases: TGTGCCAGCAGTGAACAGGGTAACACCATATATTTT. The full variable domain, its missing parts supplied by reference TRBV25-1 and TRBJ1-3, is EADIYQTPRYLVIGTGKKITLECSQTMGHDKMYWYQQDPGMELHLIHYSYGVNSTEKGDLSSESTVSRIRTEHFPLTLESARPSHTSQYLCASSEQGNTIYFGEGSWLTVV.